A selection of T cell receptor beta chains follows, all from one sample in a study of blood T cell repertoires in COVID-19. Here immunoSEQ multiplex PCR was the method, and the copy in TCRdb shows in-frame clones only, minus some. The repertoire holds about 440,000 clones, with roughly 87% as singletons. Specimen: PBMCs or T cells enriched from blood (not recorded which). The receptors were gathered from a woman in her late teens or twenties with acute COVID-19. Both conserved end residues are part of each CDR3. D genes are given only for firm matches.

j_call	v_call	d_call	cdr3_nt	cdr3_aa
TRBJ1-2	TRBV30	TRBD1	TGTGCCTGGAAATCCAACGGTTGGGACAGGGGATTTTATGGCTACACCTTC	CAWKSNGWDRGFYGYTF
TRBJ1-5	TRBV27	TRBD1	TGTGCCAGCGCGAGAAAACCGGGACAGGGTTTTGGGCAGCCCCAGCATTTT	CASARKPGQGFGQPQHF
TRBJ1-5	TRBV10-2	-	TGCGCCAGCAACGTCGAGTTAGGGGTAAGCAATCAGCCCCAGCATTTT	CASNVELGVSNQPQHF
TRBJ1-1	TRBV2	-	TGTGCCAGCAGTGATGGTGGAGGGGCAAACACTGAAGCTTTCTTT	CASSDGGGANTEAFF
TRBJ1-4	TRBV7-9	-	TGTGCCAGCAGCTTATCGTCCTCAACTAATGAAAAACTGTTTTTT	CASSLSSSTNEKLFF
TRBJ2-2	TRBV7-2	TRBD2	TGTGCCAGCAGCCAAGCGGGAGCCCCCGGGGAGCTGTTTTTT	CASSQAGAPGELFF
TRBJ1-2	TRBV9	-	TGTGCCAGCAGCGTAGGCGGGGGGCGTATTAACTATGGCTACACCTTC	CASSVGGGRINYGYTF
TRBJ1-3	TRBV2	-	TGTGCCAGCAGTCCCGCAGGGGTTAGGAACACCATATATTTT	CASSPAGVRNTIYF
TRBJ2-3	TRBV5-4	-	TGTGCCAGCAGTCCTGCCCTGACTAACACAGATACGCAGTATTTT	CASSPALTNTDTQYF
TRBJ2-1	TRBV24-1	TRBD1	TGTGCCACCACACAGGGGGAGAATGAGCAGTTCTTC	CATTQGENEQFF
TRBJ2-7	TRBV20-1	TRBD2	TGCAGTGCTAGTCAGCGGGGGGATTACGAGCAGTACTTC	CSASQRGDYEQYF
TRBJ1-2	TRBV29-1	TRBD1	TGCAGCGCCGCACAGGGGAACTATGGCTACACCTTC	CSAAQGNYGYTF
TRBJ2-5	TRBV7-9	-	TGTGCCAGCAGCTTAGGGGACACTTCTGGAGAGACCCAGTACTTC	CASSLGDTSGETQYF
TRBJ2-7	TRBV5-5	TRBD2	TGTGCCAGCAGCTTGGACGGGGGGGGCTCCTACGAGCAGTACTTC	CASSLDGGGSYEQYF
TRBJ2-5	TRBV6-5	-	TGTGCCAGCAGTTTCTCGGGACTCCAAGAGACCCAGTACTTC	CASSFSGLQETQYF
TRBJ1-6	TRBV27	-	TGTGCCAGCAGTTCATGGAGGGCTTCTTTGGATTCACCCCTCCACTTT	CASSSWRASLDSPLHF
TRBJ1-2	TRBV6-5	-	TGTGCCAGCAGTTACCCAGCAGGGTTGGGAAGAGGCTACACCTTC	CASSYPAGLGRGYTF
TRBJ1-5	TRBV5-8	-	TGTGCCAGCAGCTTGGCGGCCCCTTGGAGGAATCAGCCCCAGCATTTT	CASSLAAPWRNQPQHF
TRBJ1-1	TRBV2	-	TGTGCCAGCGGGCAGGGAGGGACTGGCACTGAAGCTTTCTTT	CASGQGGTGTEAFF
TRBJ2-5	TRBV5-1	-	TGCGCCAGCAGCTTGGGTCGGGACCAAGAGACCCAGTACTTC	CASSLGRDQETQYF
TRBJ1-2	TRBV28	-	TGTGCCAGCAGCCTAAACTATACCCCTCGCGGCTACACCTTC	CASSLNYTPRGYTF
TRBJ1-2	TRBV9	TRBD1	TGTGCCAGCAGTCCCGGAGACAGGGTGAATTATGGCTACACCTTC	CASSPGDRVNYGYTF